These 27 T cell receptor beta chains came from one sample sequenced in a study of radiotherapy plus CTLA-4 blockade in lung cancer. Sequencing was performed with immunoSEQ multiplex PCR; in TCRdb, only in-frame clones are kept and a portion is missing. Of roughly 80,000 clones listed, 78% are singletons. Material: peripheral blood, obtained from a patient treated with radiotherapy plus ipilimumab. These receptors all come from a human donor with non-small cell lung cancer who had a partial response to radiotherapy plus ipilimumab. Some clones in this sample may be carry-over from other donors' samples.

This sequence joins TRBV6-1 and TRBJ2-5; possible D gene TRBD1, 5 bases. Germline CDR1 reads MNHNS; CDR2 reads SASEGT. Trimming removed 0 bases at V and 5 bases at J, with 16 bases between. The CDR3 covers 16 residues. CDR3 sequence (DNA): TGTGCCAGCAGTGAAGCCTACAGGCAGGGCGGTGAGACCCAGTACTTC. As protein: CASSEAYRQGGETQYF.

The V call is TRBV6-5, the J call TRBJ1-6; 8 bases fit TRBD1. The germline gives CDR1 MNHEY, CDR2 SVGAGI. This CDR3 region has 13 residues. V trimming: 7 bases; J trimming: 7 bases; junction bases outside the gene matches: 3. CDR3 loop: CASMDRENSPLHF. CDR3 in DNA: TGTGCCAGCATGGACAGGGAGAATTCACCCCTCCACTTT.

The chain has TRBV28 and TRBJ2-7, with D tentatively TRBD1 (5 bases). Germline V gives CDR1 MDHEN, CDR2 SYDVKM. The CDR3 contains 15 residues. The V end lost 3 bases, the J end lost 2 bases, and 14 bases lay between the germline ends. The CDR3 DNA sequence: TGTGCCAGCAGTTTTCAGGGTGGGATTCCCTACGAGCAGTACTTC. As protein: CASSFQGGIPYEQYF.

The rearrangement uses TRBV4-1 and TRBJ2-3; D is unresolved. CDR1 MGHRA and CDR2 YSYEKL come from the germline V gene. The CDR3 length is 14 residues. V was cut by 6 bases and J by 0 bases, with 10 bases left in between. In DNA form, the CDR3 reads TGCGCCAGCAGTCAGACTCCGAGCACAGATACGCAGTATTTT. It specifies CASSQTPSTDTQYF.

The chain carries TRBV10-1 and TRBJ2-3; maybe TRBD2 (5 bases). This CDR3 contains 15 residues. V was trimmed by 5 bases and J by 4 bases, leaving 16 bases between them. Germline CDR1 reads WNHNN; CDR2 reads SYGVQD (reference sequence). CDR3 coding DNA: TGCGCCAGCAGTCCATCCGGGATGAGCGCAGATACGCAGTATTTT. Translation gives CASSPSGMSADTQYF.

In regard to this clone: The same CDR3 arises from other DNA sequences in this sample as well. The V call is TRBV5-1, the J call TRBJ2-1; tentative D call: TRBD2 (6 bases). The CDR3 spans 15 residues. Germline loops: CDR1 SGHRS, CDR2 YFSETQ. V shed 0 bases and J shed 4 bases, with 11 bases lying between them. CDR3 in DNA: TGCGCCAGCAGCTTGGCCAGCGGAGGGTACAATGAGCAGTTCTTC. It translates to CASSLASGGYNEQFF.

This clone occurred a few times. The gene calls are TRBV4-1 and TRBJ1-1; D remains ambiguous. From germline, CDR1 is MGHRA and CDR2 YSYEKL. V was shortened by 0 bases and J by 1 base, with 12 bases between the two germline ends. The CDR3 spans 16 residues. Here the CDR3 reads CASSQDLYRPNTEAFF. DNA for the CDR3: TGCGCCAGCAGCCAAGACCTATACAGACCGAACACTGAAGCTTTCTTT.

The rearrangement joins TRBV7-2 to TRBJ2-2, with D perhaps matching TRBD2 (6 bases). The CDR3 covers 15 residues. Germline CDR1 and CDR2: SGHTA and FQGNSA. V lost 5 bases, J lost 2 bases, and 12 bases lay in between. CDR3 sequence: CASSLWTTNTGELFF. The CDR3 DNA follows: TGTGCCAGCAGCCTATGGACTACCAACACCGGGGAGCTGTTTTTT.

V is TRBV6-6 and J is TRBJ1-6; 10 positions match TRBD1. The CDR3 runs 14 residues. V shed 4 bases, J shed 7 bases, and the junction held 1 base outside the gene matches. Germline V lookup: CDR1 MNHNY, CDR2 SVGAGI (reference sequence). Written as DNA, the CDR3 is TGTGCCAGCAGTTGGGACAGGGGCAATTCACCCCTCCACTTT. Its translation: CASSWDRGNSPLHF.

V is TRBV7-6 and J is TRBJ1-5; the match to TRBD1 covers 11 bases. CDR3 size: 20 residues. V lost 2 bases and J lost 4; bases outside the gene matches: 16. The V gene's germline CDR1 is SGHVS and CDR2 FNYEAQ. This CDR3 reads CASSLRAPGTGGLGNQPQHF. CDR3 in DNA: TGTGCCAGCAGCTTAAGGGCCCCCGGGACAGGGGGTCTTGGGAATCAGCCCCAGCATTTT.

J is TRBJ2-2 and V is TRBV6-6; TRBD2 aligns across 7 bases. The J segment lost 0 bases and the V segment lost 6 bases, leaving 1 base of the junction unmatched. Germline V CDR1 and CDR2: MNHNY, SVGAGI (reference sequence). This CDR3 is 14 amino acids long. CDR3 bases: TGTGCCAGCAGCACTAGCGCGAACACCGGGGAGCTGTTTTTT. Its protein is CASSTSANTGELFF.

The J gene is TRBJ2-2, the V gene TRBV9, with D hard to call. CDR3 length equals 15 residues. Trimming left V 0 bases short and J 3 bases short, with 9 bases between. The germline V gene has CDR1 SGDLS and CDR2 YYNGEE. CDR3 DNA: TGTGCCAGCAGCGTAGTGGTGGGCGACACCGGGGAGCTGTTTTTT. Translated: CASSVVVGDTGELFF.

The chain carries TRBV6-5 and TRBJ2-7; TRBD2 is a possible D gene (7 bases). This CDR3 is built from 12 residues. Germline V gene data show CDR1 as MNHEY and CDR2 as SVGAGI. The V and J ends lost 11 bases and 5 bases respectively, with 16 bases between them. CDR3 residues: CALGGARHEQYF. CDR3 sequence (DNA): TGTGCCCTTGGGGGGGCGAGGCACGAGCAGTACTTC.

The chain recombines TRBV7-2 with TRBJ2-5, with TRBD2 as a possible D gene (7 bases). Trimming stripped 4 bases from V and 4 bases from J, with 19 bases between. This CDR3 has 16 residues. Germline V lookup: CDR1 SGHTA, CDR2 FQGNSA. The CDR3 bases are TGTGCCAGCAGCTCCGGGCTAGGGGGGGGACGAGAGACCCAGTACTTC. Encoded protein: CASSSGLGGGRETQYF. Full variable domain (outside the CDR3, taken from reference TRBV7-2 and TRBJ2-5): GAGVSQSPSNKVTEKGKDVELRCDPISGHTALYWYRQSLGQGLEFLIYFQGNSAPDKSGLPSDRFSAERTGGSVSTLTIQRTQQEDSAVYLCASSSGLGGGRETQYFGPGTRLLVL.

The rearrangement uses TRBV10-1 and TRBJ2-3; 10 nucleotides line up with TRBD2. Germline V gene data show CDR1 as WNHNN and CDR2 as SYGVQD (reference sequence). The CDR3 is made up of 19 amino acids. The ends lost 5 bases at V and 5 bases at J; junction bases unmatched: 19. In nucleotides, the CDR3 is TGCGCCAGCAGTAACCCGGCCAGGCTAGCGGGAGAGGTGGAAGATACGCAGTATTTT. Its translation is CASSNPARLAGEVEDTQYF.

The rearrangement joins TRBV28 to TRBJ1-5, with no clear D. The ends were cut back, 4 bases at V and 5 bases at J, with 9 bases in the middle. CDR3 length equals 13 residues. Germline V gene lookup returns CDR1 MDHEN and CDR2 SYDVKM. CDR3 residues: CASSSSSDQPQHF. Here the CDR3 DNA reads TGTGCCAGCAGTTCGAGTTCGGATCAGCCCCAGCATTTT. The full variable domain, in which reference TRBV28 and TRBJ1-5 provide the parts outside the CDR3, is DVKVTQSSRYLVKRTGEKVFLECVQDMDHENMFWYRQDPGLGLRLIYFSYDVKMKEKGDIPEGYSVSREKKERFSLILESASTNQTSMYLCASSSSSDQPQHFGDGTRLSIL.

This CDR3 reads CARGTTPDTQYF. The DNA for the CDR3 is TGTGCCAGGGGGACAACTCCAGATACGCAGTATTTT. V gene TRBV2 combines with J gene TRBJ2-3, with D possibly matching TRBD1 (6 bases). This CDR3 region has 12 residues. V lost 9 bases, J lost 4 bases, and 11 bases lay in between. Per germline, CDR1 SNHLY and CDR2 FYNNEI.

CDR3 bases: TGTGCCAGCTCACCAAGCGGCAATCAGCCCCAGCATTTT. Its translation is CASSPSGNQPQHF. The chain carries TRBV18 and TRBJ1-5; D uncertain. Between the trimmed V and J ends, which lost 2 bases and 2 bases, there was a span of 4 bases. The CDR3 runs 13 residues. The germline gives CDR1 KGHSH, CDR2 LQKENI.

This clone was seen a few times. Distinct nucleotide sequences in the sample also encode this CDR3. The chain recombines TRBV5-1 with TRBJ1-3, with a tentative D call TRBD1 (5 bases). The V and J ends lost 7 bases and 0 bases respectively, with 8 bases between them. The CDR3 loop spans 13 amino acids. CDR1 and CDR2 (germline): SGHRS, YFSETQ. The CDR3, as DNA: TGCGCCAGCCGGGACTCCTCTGGAAACACCATATATTTT. It encodes CASRDSSGNTIYF.

This clone is a singleton in its sample. The chain couples TRBV11-2 to TRBJ2-5, with D unresolved. Germline V CDR1 and CDR2: SGHAT, FQNNGV. This CDR3 comprises 15 residues. V was pared by 6 bases and J by 0 bases, with 14 bases between. CDR3 amino acids: CASSSQALYQETQYF. CDR3 nucleotides: TGTGCCAGCAGTTCCCAGGCCCTATACCAAGAGACCCAGTACTTC.

CDR3 sequence (DNA): TGTGCCAGCAGCTTTCCTACGGGGGGAGTGGAGACCCAGTACTTC. Amino acid sequence: CASSFPTGGVETQYF. The chain combines TRBV7-2 with TRBJ2-5; 7 positions match TRBD2. The CDR3 extends over 15 amino acids. V shed 3 bases and J 5 bases; nucleotides not matched to a gene: 9. Germline CDR1 reads SGHTA; CDR2 reads FQGNSA.

The V call is TRBV5-1, the J call TRBJ2-3; 12 nucleotides agree with TRBD2. Germline CDR1 reads SGHRS; CDR2 reads YFSETQ. J lost 5 bases, V lost 4 bases, and 8 bases had no gene match. The CDR3 is 16 amino acids. CDR3 protein: CASSLDLAGGVDTQYF. The CDR3, as DNA: TGCGCCAGCAGCCTTGATCTAGCGGGAGGGGTAGATACGCAGTATTTT.

This clone was counted a single time. V usage is TRBV9 and J usage is TRBJ2-7; TRBD2 matches at 11 bases. J was trimmed by 2 bases and V by 4 bases; bases with no gene match: 5. The CDR3 totals 15 residues. The V gene's germline CDR1 is SGDLS and CDR2 YYNGEE. CDR3 DNA sequence: TGTGCCAGCAGCTCTAGCGGGGGGACGACCTACGAGCAGTACTTC. Amino acids: CASSSSGGTTYEQYF.

This clone was counted only a few times. The V and J genes are TRBV30 and TRBJ1-4; D remains ambiguous. The CDR3 has 13 residues. V lost 0 bases and J 5 bases, leaving 7 bases between the germline ends. Germline CDR1 and CDR2: GTSNPN and SVGIG (reference sequence). CDR3 DNA: TGTGCCTGGAGTGTACTGAGGAATGAAAAACTGTTTTTT. Protein product: CAWSVLRNEKLFF.

The rearrangement joins TRBV4-1 to TRBJ2-5; 11 bases are shared with TRBD2. Trimming cost V 2 bases and J 7 bases; bases outside gene matches: 9. Per the germline V gene, CDR1 is MGHRA and CDR2 is YSYEKL. This CDR3 contains 16 residues. The CDR3 DNA reads TGCGCCAGCAGCCAATTACCGGGACTAGCGGCCTCGACCCAGTACTTC. Encoded protein: CASSQLPGLAASTQYF.

The chain couples TRBV7-3 to TRBJ2-5; 8 bases are a match to TRBD2. Trimming took 6 bases from V and 1 from J; bases not matched to a gene: 1. Germline assignment: CDR1 SGHTA and CDR2 FQGTGA. CDR3 length: 13 amino acids. The CDR3 sequence: CASSRGGQETQYF. CDR3 nucleotides: TGTGCCAGCAGTCGGGGGGGCCAAGAGACCCAGTACTTC.

The chain is built from TRBV19 and TRBJ2-5; no firm D call. V was clipped by 1 base and J by 0 bases, with 12 bases between them. CDR3 length equals 16 residues. Germline V gives CDR1 LNHDA, CDR2 SQIVND (reference sequence). CDR3 nucleotides: TGTGCCAGTAGTATAGGTGCCAGCGTATACCAAGAGACCCAGTACTTC. As protein: CASSIGASVYQETQYF.